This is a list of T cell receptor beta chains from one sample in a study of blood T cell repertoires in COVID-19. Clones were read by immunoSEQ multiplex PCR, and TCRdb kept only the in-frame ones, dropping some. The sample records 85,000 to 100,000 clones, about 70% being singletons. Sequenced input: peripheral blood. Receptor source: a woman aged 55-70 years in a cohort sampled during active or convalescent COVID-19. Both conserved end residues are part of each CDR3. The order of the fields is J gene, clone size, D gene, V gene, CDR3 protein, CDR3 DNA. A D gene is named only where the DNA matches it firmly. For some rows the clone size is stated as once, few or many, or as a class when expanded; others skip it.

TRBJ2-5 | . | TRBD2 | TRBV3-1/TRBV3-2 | CASSQLNDPSGGEETQYF | TGTGCCAGCAGCCAATTGAATGATCCTAGCGGGGGGGAAGAGACCCAGTACTTC
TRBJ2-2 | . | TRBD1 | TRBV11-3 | CASSYRQGIGELFF | TGTGCCAGCAGCTACAGACAGGGGATAGGGGAGCTGTTTTTT
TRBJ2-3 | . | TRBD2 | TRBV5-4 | CASSGGPKPGLVPDTQYF | TGTGCCAGCAGCGGAGGGCCTAAGCCGGGACTAGTTCCAGATACGCAGTATTTT
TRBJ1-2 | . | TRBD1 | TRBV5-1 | CASSLDGQGYGYTF | TGCGCCAGCAGCTTGGATGGACAGGGGTATGGCTACACCTTC
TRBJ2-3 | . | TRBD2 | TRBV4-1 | CASSPLAGGLDTQYF | TGCGCCAGCAGCCCTCTAGCGGGGGGGCTGGATACGCAGTATTTT
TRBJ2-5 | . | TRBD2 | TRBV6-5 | CASSSARGGAETQYF | TGTGCCAGCAGTTCTGCCCGCGGGGGGGCTGAGACCCAGTACTTC
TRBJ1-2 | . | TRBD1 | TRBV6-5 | CASSQTRTGFYGYTF | TGTGCCAGCAGCCAAACTCGGACAGGGTTCTATGGCTACACCTTC
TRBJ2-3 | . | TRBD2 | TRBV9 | CASSLTSGGSDTQYF | TGTGCCAGCAGCCTAACTAGCGGGGGATCAGATACGCAGTATTTT
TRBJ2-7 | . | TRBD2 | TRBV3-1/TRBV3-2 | CASSQNSGVGPYEQYF | TGTGCCAGCAGCCAAAATAGCGGGGTTGGGCCCTACGAGCAGTACTTC
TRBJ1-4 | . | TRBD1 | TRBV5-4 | CASSSTGDREKLFF | TGTGCCAGCAGCTCGACAGGGGATCGAGAAAAACTGTTTTTT
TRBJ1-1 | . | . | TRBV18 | CASSPSGGNTEAFF | TGTGCCAGCTCACCCTCGGGGGGGAACACTGAAGCTTTCTTT
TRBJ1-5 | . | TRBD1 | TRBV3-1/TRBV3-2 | CASSLGTGGQPQHF | TGTGCCAGCAGCCTCGGGACAGGGGGGCAGCCCCAGCATTTT
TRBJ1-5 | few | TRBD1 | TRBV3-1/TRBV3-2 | CASSQGYRGGQPQHF | TGTGCCAGCAGCCAAGGTTACAGGGGAGGTCAGCCCCAGCATTTT
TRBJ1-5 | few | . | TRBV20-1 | CSASLTGPSYSNQPQHF | TGCAGTGCTAGTTTGACAGGCCCGTCCTATAGCAATCAGCCCCAGCATTTT
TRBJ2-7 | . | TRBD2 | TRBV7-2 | CASSLLAGGHYEQYF | TGTGCCAGCAGCTTATTGGCGGGGGGGCATTACGAGCAGTACTTC
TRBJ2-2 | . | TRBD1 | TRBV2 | CASRGQAANTGELFF | TGTGCCAGCAGAGGACAGGCCGCGAACACCGGGGAGCTGTTTTTT